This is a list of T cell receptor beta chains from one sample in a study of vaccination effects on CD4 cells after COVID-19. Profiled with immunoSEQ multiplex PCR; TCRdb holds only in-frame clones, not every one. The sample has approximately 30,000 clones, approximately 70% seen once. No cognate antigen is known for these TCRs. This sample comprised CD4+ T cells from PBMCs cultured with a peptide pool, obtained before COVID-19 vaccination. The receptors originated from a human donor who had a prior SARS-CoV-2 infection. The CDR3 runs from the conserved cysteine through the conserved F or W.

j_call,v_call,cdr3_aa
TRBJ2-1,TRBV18,CASSLSTSFNEQFF
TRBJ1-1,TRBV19,CASSFQQGTEAFF
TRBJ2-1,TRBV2,CASSVGSGRAFVEQFF
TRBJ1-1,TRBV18,CASSGYRNTEAFF
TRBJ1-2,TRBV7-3,CASGGGGYGYTF
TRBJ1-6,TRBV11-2,CASSLARGLSPLHF
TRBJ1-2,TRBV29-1,CSVAGGYGYTF
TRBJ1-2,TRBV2,CASGEYGYTF
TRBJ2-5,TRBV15,CATSTSYRGDQETQYF
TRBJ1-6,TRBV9,CASSEGGNRQYNSPLHF
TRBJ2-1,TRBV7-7,CASSPGLAGTTRQFF
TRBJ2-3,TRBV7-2,CASSLTPNTDTQYF
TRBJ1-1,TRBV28,CASSLYHALNTEAFF
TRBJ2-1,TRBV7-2,CASSSPRGDNEQFF
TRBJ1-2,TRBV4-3,CASSQQAGVYYGYTF
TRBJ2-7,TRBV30,CAWSVSSWPEQYF
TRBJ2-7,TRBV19,CASSRGPGLEAYEQYF